This TCR beta chain was found in a study of cytomegalovirus exposure and HLA in healthy donors. Study-wide results and limits: In a later analysis, specific HLA alleles were associated with 15,000 or so TCR beta sequences at a 0.05 false discovery rate. Later on, a genetic analysis was performed. It linked a missense variant in DCLRE1C with V- and J-gene trimming of TCR beta. Sequencing depth roughly uniform across donors was assumed in presence/absence analyses.

Germline V lookup: CDR1 MDHEN, CDR2 SYDVKM. This CDR3 is 14 amino acids long. Unmatched junction bases numbered 7, after V lost 5 bases and J lost 3 bases. Use of 60 Vbeta and 13 Jbeta primers characterized the PCR. Clones were sequenced by immunoSEQ multiplex PCR, and TCRdb holds only the in-frame ones, with some missing. The sample shows 100,000 to 150,000 clones, just under 75% of them seen only once. Points on this clone: The antigen remains undetermined.

Sequenced input: PBMCs. The sequence derives from a man in his forties in good health and CMV-seropositive. This chain uses TRBV28 with TRBJ2-7; 7 nucleotides agree with TRBD1. CDR3 region: CASSPGTALYEQYF. CDR3 bases: TGTGCCAGCAGTCCCGGGACAGCCCTCTACGAGCAGTACTTC.